This section outlines one T cell receptor (beta chain) sequence together with its context. Under the authors' procedure: Nucleated cell number was recorded as an estimate derived from reference gene primer amplification. Assay: immunoSEQ multiplex PCR; the TCRdb copy retains only in-frame clones and omits some. The D gene and trimming were derived from the DNA, and the V and J assignments and clone size from that table. The profile covers 30,000 to 35,000 clones, with 83% appearing a single time and over 3.5% taken by the ten largest. The sample originates from a study of blood T cell repertoires in COVID-19. About the research overall: PBMCs, B-cell-depleted T cells, or T cells were the source of the cDNA or gDNA that made up the material.

Sequencing was carried out using peripheral blood. The origin of this receptor is a man aged 50 or older with acute or convalescent COVID-19.

CDR3 sequence reads: CASSLDGGLFF. The CDR3 DNA follows: TGTGCCAGCAGCCTGGATGGGGGCTTGTTCTTC. This chain links TRBV6-2 or TRBV6-3 with TRBJ2-1; D possibly corresponds to TRBD1 (6 bases). The CDR3 spans 11 residues. Germline values: CDR1 MNHEY, CDR2 SVGEGT. The ends were cut back, 6 bases at V and 15 bases at J, with 15 bases in the middle.